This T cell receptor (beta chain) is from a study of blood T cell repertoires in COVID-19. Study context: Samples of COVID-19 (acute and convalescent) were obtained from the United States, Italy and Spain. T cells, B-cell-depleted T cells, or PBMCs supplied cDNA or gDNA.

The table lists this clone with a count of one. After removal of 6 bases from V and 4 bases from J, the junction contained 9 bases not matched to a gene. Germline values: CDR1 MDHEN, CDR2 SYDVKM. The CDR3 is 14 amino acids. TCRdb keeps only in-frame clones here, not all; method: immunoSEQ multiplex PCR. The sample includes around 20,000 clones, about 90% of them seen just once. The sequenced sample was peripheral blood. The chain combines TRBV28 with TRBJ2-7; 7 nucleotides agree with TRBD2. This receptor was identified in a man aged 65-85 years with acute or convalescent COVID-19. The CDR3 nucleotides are TGTGCCAGCAGCAACCAGCTAGCGGTTTACGAGCAGTACTTC. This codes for CASSNQLAVYEQYF.